These T cell receptor beta chains were read from a single sample in a study of blood T cells in healthy people across ages. One entry per CDR3 protein results from TCRdb running MiXCR on the 5' RACE reads. Among roughly 930,000 distinct CDR3 sequences listed, about 48% were seen once. The sample was blood. These receptor sequences come from a man aged 30 to 39 in good health. Each CDR3 is given with its conserved first and last residue.

J gene | V gene | CDR3 protein
TRBJ2-4 | TRBV20-1 | CSAQRQVLAKNIQYF
TRBJ2-7 | TRBV29-1 | CSVEGLTGNEQYF
TRBJ2-5 | TRBV4-1 | CASSQERGPQETQYF
TRBJ1-2 | TRBV5-1 | CASSVSYRGTGGYTF
TRBJ2-1 | TRBV20-1 | CSAPRGCVRFF
TRBJ1-3 | TRBV30 | CAWSVPGDGNTIYF
TRBJ2-2 | TRBV5-1 | CAGSWDRPGAGELFF
TRBJ2-5 | TRBV12-3/TRBV12-4 | CASSWATSGGQETQYF
TRBJ2-1 | TRBV5-1 | CASSSGLPAEFF
TRBJ2-1 | TRBV4-2 | CASSQDTPMTYNEQFF
TRBJ2-3 | TRBV20-1 | CSAEIAGGTDTQYF
TRBJ2-7 | TRBV4-1 | CASSPGLASSYEQYF
TRBJ2-7 | TRBV12-3/TRBV12-4 | CASSSTVSSYEQYF
TRBJ1-2 | TRBV7-2 | CASSFGFGSDYGYTF
TRBJ2-1 | TRBV29-1 | CSGERRLPSYNEQFF
TRBJ2-4 | TRBV7-9 | CASSTSDTSIAKNIQYF
TRBJ1-1 | TRBV4-2 | CASSPTGQTNTEAFF
TRBJ2-6 | TRBV24-1 | CATSDWTASGANVLTF
TRBJ2-1 | TRBV27 | CASSLSKASGAHNEQFF
TRBJ2-7 | TRBV27 | CASSSNHGGYEQYF
TRBJ1-4 | TRBV20-1 | CSAPRGTTNEKLFF
NA | TRBV4-3 | CASSQDRCEQYF
TRBJ1-5 | TRBV20-1 | CSAPLDSSNQPQHF
TRBJ2-1 | TRBV20-1 | CSARRTRTPVGEQFF
TRBJ2-5 | TRBV6-6 | CASSYGPLQETQYF
TRBJ2-3 | TRBV29-1 | CSVRKGGNTDTQYF
TRBJ1-1 | TRBV12-3/TRBV12-4 | CASNHRAPTEAFF
TRBJ2-7 | TRBV4-1 | CASSDSSYEQYF
TRBJ2-7 | TRBV18 | CASSQGSTYEQYF
TRBJ2-1 | TRBV14 | CVSSPRLAGTHYNEQFF
TRBJ1-4 | TRBV24-1 | CTTSAHLHRGWNEKLFF
TRBJ2-6 | TRBV7-9 | CASSLRTLSGANVLTF
TRBJ2-5 | TRBV7-7 | CASSPKDGIYGQYF
TRBJ2-2 | TRBV7-2 | CASSLRLAGGHGELFF
NA | TRBV27 | CASSPRGGPQETQYF
TRBJ2-3 | TRBV6-5 | CASSYSKGDTQYF
TRBJ1-2 | TRBV4-2 | CASSQDQYRGYTF
TRBJ2-7 | TRBV6-6 | CAGPDRSYEQYF
TRBJ1-2 | TRBV4-1 | CASSQSGVGKRSNYGYTF
TRBJ1-3 | TRBV4-2 | CASSRQTRDRGNTIYF
TRBJ2-7 | TRBV28 | CASSCRQGGSYEQYF
TRBJ2-1 | TRBV30 | CAGNRESEQFF
TRBJ2-4 | TRBV20-1 | CSARQDPAKNIQYF
TRBJ2-1 | TRBV2 | CASSPRGSRYNEQFF
TRBJ2-7 | TRBV6-6 | CASGGSTYEQYF
TRBJ2-1 | TRBV20-1 | CSARPLGTSGDRSYNEQFF
TRBJ2-3 | TRBV29-1 | CSGVGDSTDTQYF
TRBJ2-5 | TRBV29-1 | CSVEVGTVGETQYF
TRBJ2-5 | TRBV12-3/TRBV12-4 | CASSRAERTQYF
TRBJ2-3 | TRBV28 | CASSLGASGGSDTQYF
TRBJ2-7 | TRBV6-2/TRBV6-3 | CAIGQGDYEQYF
TRBJ1-1 | TRBV3-1 | CASSPRTGGGNTEAFF
TRBJ1-6 | TRBV27 | CASSPLAGRYGSPLHF
TRBJ1-2 | TRBV6-5 | CASSYGQEANYGYTF
TRBJ2-1 | TRBV4-2 | CASSQVGGARNEQFF
TRBJ1-2 | TRBV7-2 | CASSSATEAYGYTF
TRBJ1-5 | TRBV4-1 | CASSQVSGQPQHF
TRBJ2-7 | TRBV5-1 | CASSFNSPQGEQYF